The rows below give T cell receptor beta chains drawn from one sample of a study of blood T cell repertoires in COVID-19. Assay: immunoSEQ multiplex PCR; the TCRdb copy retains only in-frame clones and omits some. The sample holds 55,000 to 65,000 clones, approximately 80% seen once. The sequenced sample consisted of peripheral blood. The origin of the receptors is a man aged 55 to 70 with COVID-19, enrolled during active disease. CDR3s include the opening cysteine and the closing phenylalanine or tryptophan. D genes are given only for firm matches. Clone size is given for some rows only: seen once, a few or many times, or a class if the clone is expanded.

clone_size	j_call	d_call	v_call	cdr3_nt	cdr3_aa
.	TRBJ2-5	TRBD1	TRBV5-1	TGCGCCAGCAGCTTGACGGACAGGGACCAAGAGACCCAGTACTTC	CASSLTDRDQETQYF
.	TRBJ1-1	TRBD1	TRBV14	TGTGCCAGCAGCGGCGAGACCGGGACAGGGGTGGACACTGAAGCTTTCTTT	CASSGETGTGVDTEAFF
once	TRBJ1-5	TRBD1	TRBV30	TGTGCCCAGACCGGGACAGGTTATCAGCCCCAGCATTTT	CAQTGTGYQPQHF
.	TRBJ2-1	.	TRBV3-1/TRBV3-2	TGTGCCAGCAGCCAAGCCCTTCGACCGGGAGAGGACAATGAGCAGTTCTTC	CASSQALRPGEDNEQFF
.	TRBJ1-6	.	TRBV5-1	TGCGCCAGCAGCTTGGGACAATATCGTAATTCACCCCTCCACTTT	CASSLGQYRNSPLHF
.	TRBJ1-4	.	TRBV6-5	TGTGCCAGCAGTTACTCGAGTGCAACTAATGAAAAACTGTTTTTT	CASSYSSATNEKLFF
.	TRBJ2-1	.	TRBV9	TGTGCCAGCAGCGTAAACCGGGAGCGTCCGGTCAATGAGCAGTTCTTC	CASSVNRERPVNEQFF
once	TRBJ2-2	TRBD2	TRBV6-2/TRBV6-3	TGTGCCAGCAGTTACTCCCTCGTAGCTAGCGGACCTAACACCGGGGAGCTGTTTTTT	CASSYSLVASGPNTGELFF
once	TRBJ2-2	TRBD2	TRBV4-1	TGCGCCAGCAGCCTACCGGCGGGGGCCGGGGAGCTGTTTTTT	CASSLPAGAGELFF
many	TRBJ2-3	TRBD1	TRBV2	TGTGCCAGCAGTGGAGTTGGCCCCACAGGGGCTAGCACAGATACGCAGTATTTT	CASSGVGPTGASTDTQYF
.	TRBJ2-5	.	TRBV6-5	TGTGCCAGCAGCGGTGGAGGGTTTCAGGCCCAGTACTTC	CASSGGGFQAQYF
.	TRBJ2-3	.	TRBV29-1	TGCAGCTCCAGCGGGCCTCAAGATACGCAGTATTTT	CSSSGPQDTQYF
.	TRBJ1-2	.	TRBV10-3	TGTGCCATCAAACGGGACACTATTAACTATGGCTACACCTTC	CAIKRDTINYGYTF
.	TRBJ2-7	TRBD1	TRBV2	TGTGCCAACTTAGGACAGGGCTACGAGCAGTACTTC	CANLGQGYEQYF
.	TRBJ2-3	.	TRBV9	TGTGCCAGCAGCCCCCGGTTAGCGGTAGATACGCAGTATTTT	CASSPRLAVDTQYF
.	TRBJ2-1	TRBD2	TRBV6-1	TGTGCCAGCAGTGCCTGGGCTAGCGGGGTTTTCAATGAGCAGTTCTTC	CASSAWASGVFNEQFF
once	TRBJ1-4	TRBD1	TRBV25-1	TGTGCCAGCAGTGATCCTACAGGGGTCGACGAAAAACTGTTTTTT	CASSDPTGVDEKLFF
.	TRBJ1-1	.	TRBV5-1	TGCGCCAGCAGTCCCAGGGCCGAGAACACTGAAGCTTTCTTT	CASSPRAENTEAFF
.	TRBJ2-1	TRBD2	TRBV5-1	TGCGCCAGTGGACTAGCGGGTTCCTCCTACAATGAGCAGTTCTTC	CASGLAGSSYNEQFF
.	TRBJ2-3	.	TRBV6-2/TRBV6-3	TGTGCCAGCAGTTACCCGGGGTTGAGGGCAGATACGCAGTATTTT	CASSYPGLRADTQYF
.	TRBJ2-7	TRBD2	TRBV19	TGTGCCAGTAGTATACCAAAGGGACTAGTTACCGAGCAGTACTTC	CASSIPKGLVTEQYF
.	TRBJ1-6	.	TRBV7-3	TGTGCCAGCAGCCCAGGACTAGGGAATTCACCCCTCCACTTT	CASSPGLGNSPLHF